Reported below is one T cell receptor (beta chain). Documented treatment: 15 to 20 received Ad26.COV2.S at low or high dose, single or two shots; about 5 received placebo; per-sample allocation not given. Repertoires come from day 63 after the first vaccine or placebo injection. The data originate from a study of Ad26.COV2.S vaccination and SARS-CoV-2 variants. Sequencing was performed with immunoSEQ multiplex PCR; in TCRdb, only in-frame clones are kept and a portion is missing. The sample has approximately 250,000 clones; approximately 88% are singletons. V lost 2 bases and J lost 1; bases outside the gene matches: 5. The CDR3 is made up of 15 amino acids. CDR1 is SGHRS, CDR2 YFSETQ, per germline.

This TCR came from a person aged 18 to 59 who received the Ad26.COV2.S COVID-19 vaccine or a placebo. The J gene is TRBJ2-5, the V gene TRBV5-1; 7 bases are shared with TRBD2. This specimen was peripheral blood, taken in a trial of Ad26.COV2.S vaccine versus placebo. Here the CDR3 reads CASSFAGDRQETQYF. The CDR3 nucleotides read TGCGCCAGCAGCTTTGCGGGGGACCGCCAAGAGACCCAGTACTTC.